Shown below are 26 T cell receptor beta chains from a single sample sequenced in a study of shared clonotypes between healthy human individuals. Profiled with immunoSEQ multiplex PCR; TCRdb holds only in-frame clones, not every one. The data contain some 900,000 clones, approximately 76% of them singletons. The source material was memory CD4+ T cells sorted from blood. Subset in this sample: CD45RA-negative fraction. The receptors originated from a man aged 18 to 30 in good health.

The rearrangement uses TRBV27 and TRBJ1-2; D might be TRBD1 (5 bases). Per germline, CDR1 MNHEY and CDR2 SMNVEV (reference sequence). Trimming removed 3 bases from V and 3 bases from J, with 11 bases in between. The CDR3 has 14 amino acids. CDR3: CASSLGRVHYGYTF. The CDR3 nucleotides read TGTGCCAGCAGTTTGGGCAGGGTACACTATGGCTACACCTTC.

This chain connects TRBV11-1 to TRBJ2-2; D may be TRBD2 (5 bases). Trimming removed 6 bases at V and 1 base at J, with 9 bases between. The CDR3 covers 14 residues. CDR1 and CDR2 (germline): SGHAT, FQDESV (reference sequence). The CDR3 DNA reads TGTGCCAGCAGAAGCGGACTGAACACCGGGGAGCTGTTTTTT. It is translated as CASRSGLNTGELFF.

This clone was counted a few times. The chain joins TRBV7-9 to TRBJ2-7, with D perhaps matching TRBD1 or TRBD2 (5 bases each). The CDR3 is 14 amino acids. Looked up from germline, CDR1 is SEHNR and CDR2 is FQNEAQ (reference sequence). The ends were cut back, 4 bases at V and 3 bases at J, with 13 bases in the middle. The CDR3 DNA reads TGTGCCAGCAGCTCCGGGACGTTGCTCTACGAGCAGTACTTC. It encodes CASSSGTLLYEQYF.

The table lists this clone with a count of one. The rearrangement uses TRBV11-2 and TRBJ2-7, with TRBD2 matching over 8 bases. The CDR3 runs to 14 residues. In germline, CDR1 is SGHAT, CDR2 FQNNGV. Trimming removed 5 bases from V and 6 bases from J; junction bases left unmatched: 9. The CDR3 sequence: CASSAGGTGSEQYF. CDR3 bases: TGTGCCAGCAGCGCGGGGGGAACAGGGTCCGAGCAGTACTTC.

This clone was observed once. This chain joins TRBV6-1 and TRBJ1-6; D is unresolved. The germline V gene encodes CDR1 MNHNS and CDR2 SASEGT. This CDR3 spans 13 amino acids. V was pared by 3 bases and J by 7 bases, with 7 bases between. The CDR3 DNA follows: TGTGCCAGCAGTGACGTCTTAAATTCACCCCTCCACTTT. This gives the protein CASSDVLNSPLHF.

The V gene is TRBV9, the J gene TRBJ2-2, with 13 bases matching TRBD2. This CDR3 spans 17 amino acids. The germline V gene has CDR1 SGDLS and CDR2 YYNGEE. The V segment lost 1 base and the J segment 7 bases; nucleotides outside the gene matches: 7. This chain's CDR3 is CASSVYGTSGASGELFF. CDR3 coding DNA: TGTGCCAGCAGCGTATATGGGACTAGCGGGGCGAGCGGGGAGCTGTTTTTT.

The gene calls are TRBV6-1 and TRBJ2-3; weak D call: TRBD1 (6 bases). The CDR3 has 14 residues. V gave up 6 bases and J gave up 6 bases, with 16 bases separating them. The germline gives CDR1 MNHNS, CDR2 SASEGT. The CDR3, as DNA: TGTGCCAGCAGGAGGACAGCGACAAGGGATACGCAGTATTTT. Its protein is CASRRTATRDTQYF.

V is TRBV4-1 and J is TRBJ2-2; either TRBD1 or TRBD2 may fit D (5 bases each). This CDR3 contains 16 residues. The V end lost 4 bases, the J end lost 0 bases, and 12 bases lay between the germline ends. Germline loops: CDR1 MGHRA, CDR2 YSYEKL. DNA for the CDR3: TGCGCCAGCAGCCCCTTTGGGGGAGCGAACACCGGGGAGCTGTTTTTT. Protein sequence: CASSPFGGANTGELFF.

This sequence joins TRBV10-3 and TRBJ2-7; D is ambiguous. Trimming shortened V by 2 bases and J by 0 bases, and 8 bases separated the two germline ends. Germline CDR1 is ENHRY and CDR2 is SYGVKD. The CDR3 consists of 14 residues. The CDR3 region has the DNA TGTGCCATCAGTGAGGGCATCCCCTCCTACGAGCAGTACTTC. Amino acid sequence: CAISEGIPSYEQYF.

This clone was seen a handful of times. Other nucleotide sequences from this sample produce the same CDR3. This chain uses TRBV6-5 with TRBJ2-7; D perhaps matches TRBD1 (6 bases). CDR3 length: 14 residues. In germline, CDR1 is MNHEY, CDR2 SVGAGI. The V end lost 5 bases, the J end lost 0 bases, and 11 bases lay between the germline ends. CDR3 sequence: CASSLQGVSYEQYF. CDR3 nucleotide sequence: TGTGCCAGCAGTCTACAGGGTGTCTCCTACGAGCAGTACTTC.

The genes are TRBV7-2 and TRBJ2-7; D is unclear. Germline V gives CDR1 SGHTA, CDR2 FQGNSA. The CDR3 consists of 14 residues. The V gene lost 3 bases and the J gene lost 1 base, with 10 bases spanning the gap. CDR3 amino acids: CASSFGPASYEQYF. CDR3 bases: TGTGCCAGCAGCTTTGGGCCGGCATCCTACGAGCAGTACTTC.

The chain combines TRBV19 with TRBJ1-5; D is perhaps TRBD1 (5 bases). V was shortened by 9 bases and J by 0 bases, with 18 bases between the two germline ends. This CDR3 region has 16 residues. In germline, CDR1 is LNHDA, CDR2 SQIVND (reference sequence). The CDR3 region is CASTIFGAASNQPQHF. The CDR3 DNA follows: TGTGCCAGCACAATTTTCGGGGCAGCTAGCAATCAGCCCCAGCATTTT.

This clone has only a few counts. The chain employs TRBV28 and TRBJ1-5; no reliable D call. V lost 2 bases and J 3 bases, leaving 11 bases between the germline ends. From germline, CDR1 is MDHEN and CDR2 SYDVKM. CDR3 size: 15 residues. In nucleotides, the CDR3 is TGTGCCAGCAGTTTACTTCGGGGTACCAATCAGCCCCAGCATTTT. Protein sequence: CASSLLRGTNQPQHF.

The chain couples TRBV5-1 to TRBJ2-3; 9 bases match TRBD1. V was clipped by 6 bases and J by 5 bases; unmatched bases: 7. Germline CDR1 and CDR2: SGHRS and YFSETQ. This CDR3 region has 14 residues. CDR3 amino acids: CASKIRTGVDTQYF. The CDR3 region has the DNA TGCGCCAGCAAAATCCGGACAGGGGTAGATACGCAGTATTTT.

Only a few counts were recorded for this clone. The rearrangement uses TRBV5-4 and TRBJ2-5; 16 positions agree with TRBD2. Germline values: CDR1 SGHNT, CDR2 YYREEE (reference sequence). The V and J ends lost 4 bases and 6 bases, in that order; junction bases with no gene match: 6. The CDR3 totals 16 residues. As DNA, the CDR3 is TGTGCCAGCAGCCCGGGACTAGCGGGGGGGCCGCAGACCCAGTACTTC. Its protein is CASSPGLAGGPQTQYF. Supplemented by reference TRBV5-4 and TRBJ2-5, the full variable domain reads ETGVTQSPTHLIKTRGQQVTLRCSSQSGHNTVSWYQQALGQGPQFIFQYYREEENGRGNFPPRFSGLQFPNYSSELNVNALELDDSALYLCASSPGLAGGPQTQYFGPGTRLLVL.

This clone was seen only a few times. This sequence joins TRBV5-1 and TRBJ1-1; unclear D gene. The CDR3 has 14 residues. Germline CDR1 SGHRS, CDR2 YFSETQ. The ends were cut back, 3 bases at V and 0 bases at J, with 9 bases in the middle. The CDR3 DNA is TGCGCCAGCAGCTATGGCGGAATGAACACTGAAGCTTTCTTT. It translates to CASSYGGMNTEAFF.

The rearrangement links TRBV30 to TRBJ1-5, with 7 bases fitting TRBD1. This CDR3 has 15 residues. CDR1 is GTSNPN and CDR2 is SVGIG in the germline V gene (reference sequence). J gave up 2 bases and V 5 bases, and 9 bases lay outside the gene matches. CDR3 sequence (DNA): TGTGCCTGGGCCCGACAGGGACTTGGCAATCAGCCCCAGCATTTT. Its protein is CAWARQGLGNQPQHF.

The chain uses TRBV30 and TRBJ1-5; the D is unclear. The V gene's germline CDR1 is GTSNPN and CDR2 SVGIG (reference sequence). This CDR3 has 14 amino acids. V was shortened by 1 base and J by 3 bases, with 10 bases between the two germline ends. CDR3 in amino acids: CAWSGVKLNQPQHF. The CDR3 DNA reads as TGTGCCTGGAGTGGGGTCAAACTCAATCAGCCCCAGCATTTT.

This clone showed up just once. The chain recombines TRBV19 with TRBJ2-1, with D perhaps matching TRBD1 (5 bases). The CDR3 loop spans 14 amino acids. The germline V and J ends were trimmed by 6 bases and 2 bases, with 11 bases remaining between them. Germline V gene sequence: CDR1 LNHDA, CDR2 SQIVND (reference sequence). CDR3 DNA: TGTGCCAGTAGGACAGACTTCACCTACAATGAGCAGTTCTTC. This sequence encodes CASRTDFTYNEQFF.

In the case of this clone: The sample has other DNA sequences that encode this CDR3 too. V gene TRBV5-1 combines with J gene TRBJ2-2; D might be TRBD1 (6 bases). V lost 0 bases, J lost 6 bases, and 9 bases lay in between. The CDR3 is made up of 14 amino acids. Germline assignment: CDR1 SGHRS and CDR2 YFSETQ. CDR3 sequence (DNA): TGCGCCAGCAGCTTGGAGGGGGTAGCCGGGGAGCTGTTTTTT. Translated, it gives CASSLEGVAGELFF.

V is TRBV6-1 and J is TRBJ2-7; 7 bases map to TRBD1. V was pared by 3 bases and J by 3 bases, with 14 bases of the junction left unmatched. The germline CDR1 and CDR2 sequences are MNHNS and SASEGT. This CDR3 comprises 17 residues. The CDR3 DNA reads as TGTGCCAGCAGTGATTTATCAGGGACAGTCTACCGCTACGAGCAGTACTTC. It translates to CASSDLSGTVYRYEQYF.

In regard to this clone: This specimen includes other DNA sequences encoding the same CDR3. The J gene is TRBJ2-1, the V gene TRBV30; TRBD1 agrees at 10 bases. Germline loops: CDR1 GTSNPN, CDR2 SVGIG (reference sequence). V gave up 3 bases and J gave up 4 bases; unmatched junction bases: 6. This CDR3 spans 15 amino acids. CDR3 residues: CAWRGGQGSYNEQFF. CDR3 in DNA: TGTGCCTGGAGGGGGGGACAGGGGAGTTACAATGAGCAGTTCTTC.

The CDR3 nucleotides read TGTGCCACTTCCCTGGGCCAGAACACCGGGGAGCTGTTTTTT. Amino acid sequence: CATSLGQNTGELFF. This chain uses TRBV19 with TRBJ2-2; D unresolved. Germline lookup yields CDR1 LNHDA and CDR2 SQIVND (reference sequence). The V end was cut by 10 bases, the J end by 1 base, with 13 bases between. This CDR3 has 14 amino acids.

There are many counts of this clone. Other DNA sequences in the same sample also yield this CDR3. This rearrangement joins TRBV5-1 to TRBJ2-7; the D is unclear. V lost 4 bases to trimming and J lost 0 bases, with 2 bases between them. Per germline, CDR1 SGHRS and CDR2 YFSETQ. The CDR3 runs 11 residues. The CDR3 bases are TGCGCCAGCAGCAGCTCCTACGAGCAGTACTTC. Translating gives CASSSSYEQYF.

The chain recombines TRBV6-1 with TRBJ1-2; D remains ambiguous. CDR3 length: 15 residues. Trimming took off 2 bases at V and 7 bases at J, with 17 bases between the two ends. Germline V gene data show CDR1 as MNHNS and CDR2 as SASEGT. CDR3 coding DNA: TGTGCCAGCAGTGAAACGCTAATCGTGGAACGTGGCTACACCTTC. Translating it yields CASSETLIVERGYTF.

This clone was observed once. The chain has TRBV5-1 and TRBJ2-1, with 8 bases identical to TRBD1. This CDR3 comprises 13 residues. Per the germline V gene, CDR1 is SGHRS and CDR2 is YFSETQ. V was clipped by 4 bases and J by 8 bases; unmatched bases: 5. The CDR3 loop reads CASSNQGAYEQFF. CDR3 nucleotides: TGCGCCAGCAGCAATCAGGGGGCCTATGAGCAGTTCTTC.